This T cell receptor (beta chain) derives from a study of blood T cells in healthy people across ages. Trimming cost V 1 base and J 4 bases; bases outside gene matches: 6. This CDR3 contains 15 residues. Germline CDR1 reads SGHAT; CDR2 reads FQNNGV. Primers used in a second PCR of roughly 7 to 11 cycles were a sample-barcoded 5' primer and a J-beta primer mix. TCRdb called the 5' RACE reads again in MiXCR, with one record for every CDR3 protein. Of approximately 800,000 distinct CDR3 sequences in the sample, just under 25% were seen once. This clonotype was counted between two and nine times. The sample was also linked to a second study, of T cells of mothers and their children.

The specimen sequenced was blood. The V and J genes are TRBV11-2 and TRBJ1-2; 7 bases line up with TRBD1. The source of this sequence is a boy aged 5-17 years in good health. CDR3 nucleotide sequence: TGTGCCAGCAGCTTAGTGGGACAGTCGGGCTATGGCTACACCTTC. It yields the protein CASSLVGQSGYGYTF.